This record looks at one T cell receptor (beta chain) sequence and its context. Its antigen is unknown. The data stem from a study of human T cells and chemical hapten exposure. Original data processing: Sample TCR counts, which ranged from about 23,224 to 750,000, had a median of approximately 100,000. MiXCR, run by TCRdb on the RACE reads, gives a single entry per CDR3 protein. The V and J calls here are based on TCRdb, not the publication. This table has fewer than 85,000 distinct CDR3 sequences, around 10% appearing once. This CDR3 has 12 amino acids. The V end was cut by 4 bases, the J end by 6 bases, with 7 bases between. CDR1 and CDR2 (germline): SEHNR, FQNEAQ (reference sequence). Study-wide results and limits: Patch test score showed a positive correlation with PT1 expanded TCR counts. Donors had alopecia, so their immune response may differ from healthy people's.

Time point denoted: patch test 2, 6 weeks after DPC sensitization. Treatment defined: therapeutic diphenylcyclopropenone sensitization with weekly scalp DPC. V is TRBV7-9 and J is TRBJ1-5; possible D gene TRBD1, 5 bases. The starting material was whole blood, obtained in connection with sensitization to the hapten diphenylcyclopropenone (DPC). This TCR was sampled from a man aged 18 to 30 with alopecia areata. Some clones in this sample may be carry-over from other donors' samples. The CDR3 loop reads CASSSQAQPQHF. The CDR3 region has the DNA TGTGCCAGCAGCTCACAGGCTCAGCCCCAGCATTTT. Full variable domain (outside the CDR3, taken from reference TRBV7-9 and TRBJ1-5): DTGVSQNPRHKITKRGQNVTFRCDPISEHNRLYWYRQTLGQGPEFLTYFQNEAQLEKSRLLSDRFSAERPKGSFSTLEIQRTEQGDSAMYLCASSSQAQPQHFGDGTRLSIL.